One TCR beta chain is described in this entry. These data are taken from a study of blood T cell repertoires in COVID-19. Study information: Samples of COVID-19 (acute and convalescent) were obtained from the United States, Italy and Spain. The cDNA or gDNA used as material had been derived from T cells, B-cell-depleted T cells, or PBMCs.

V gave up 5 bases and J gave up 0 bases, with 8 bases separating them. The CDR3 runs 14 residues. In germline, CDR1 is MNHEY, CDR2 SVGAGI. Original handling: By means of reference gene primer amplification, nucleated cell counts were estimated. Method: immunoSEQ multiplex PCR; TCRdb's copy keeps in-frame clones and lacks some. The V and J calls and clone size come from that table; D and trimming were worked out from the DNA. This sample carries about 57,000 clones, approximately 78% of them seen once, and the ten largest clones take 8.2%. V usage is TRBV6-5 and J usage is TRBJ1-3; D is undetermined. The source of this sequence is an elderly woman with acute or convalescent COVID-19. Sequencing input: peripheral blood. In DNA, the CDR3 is TGTGCCAGCAGTCCGACTAGCTCTGGAAACACCATATATTTT. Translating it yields CASSPTSSGNTIYF.